This T cell receptor beta chain is drawn from a study of response to subunit inactivated influenza vaccine. Study outcomes and limitations: Every seasonal influenza vaccination brings in few new T cells, the authors suggested.

This clonotype was counted a few times. No antigen is known for it. The CDR3 length is 15 residues. Germline assignment: CDR1 DFQATT and CDR2 SNEGSKA (reference sequence). Trimming pared 4 bases from V and 3 bases from J, leaving 19 bases between. TCRdb reprocessed the RT-PCR reads with MiXCR, giving one entry per CDR3 protein. The sample lists 450,000 to 700,000 distinct CDR3 sequences; approximately 15% were seen once. The chain links TRBV20-1 to TRBJ2-7; unclear D gene. This clonotype was sampled from a man aged 50 to 60 who received an inactivated influenza vaccine. The input for sequencing was PBMCs from blood, taken roughly 12 days after vaccination. For the CDR3, the DNA is TGCAGTGCTACTACGTGGACCCGCGCGAACTACGAGCAGTACTTC. It encodes CSATTWTRANYEQYF.